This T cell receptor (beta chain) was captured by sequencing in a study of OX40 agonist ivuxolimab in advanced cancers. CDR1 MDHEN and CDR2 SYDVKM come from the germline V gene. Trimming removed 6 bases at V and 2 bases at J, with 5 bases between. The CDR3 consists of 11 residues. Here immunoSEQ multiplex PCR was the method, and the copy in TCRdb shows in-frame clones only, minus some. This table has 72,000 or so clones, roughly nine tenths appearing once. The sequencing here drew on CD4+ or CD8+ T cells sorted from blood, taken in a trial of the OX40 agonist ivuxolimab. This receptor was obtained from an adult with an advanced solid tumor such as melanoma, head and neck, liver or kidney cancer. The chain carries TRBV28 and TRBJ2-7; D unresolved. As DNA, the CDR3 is TGTGCCAGCAGCCGAGCCTACGAGCAGTACTTC. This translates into CASSRAYEQYF. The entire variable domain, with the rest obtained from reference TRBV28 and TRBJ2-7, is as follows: DVKVTQSSRYLVKRTGEKVFLECVQDMDHENMFWYRQDPGLGLRLIYFSYDVKMKEKGDIPEGYSVSREKKERFSLILESASTNQTSMYLCASSRAYEQYFGPGTRLTVT.